The 27 T cell receptor beta chains listed next were all sequenced from one sample in a study of cytotoxic CD8 clonotypes in ibrutinib-treated CLL. Profiling relied on immunoSEQ multiplex PCR, and the TCRdb table lists in-frame clones only, not all of them. The table shows some 130,000 clones, with under 90% occurring only once. This material consisted of PBMCs, taken after 24 months of ibrutinib treatment. The source of these receptors is a human donor with chronic lymphocytic leukemia.

V gene TRBV30 combines with J gene TRBJ1-2, with D hard to call. V lost 1 base and J lost 0, with 12 bases in between. CDR3 size: 15 residues. Germline V gene sequence: CDR1 GTSNPN, CDR2 SVGIG (reference sequence). This CDR3 reads CAWSGGTDTNYGYTF. The DNA of the CDR3 is TGTGCCTGGAGTGGGGGAACAGACACTAACTATGGCTACACCTTC.

This rearrangement joins TRBV11-2 to TRBJ1-1; the D is unclear. V was clipped by 0 bases and J by 1 base, with 6 bases between them. This CDR3 is 14 amino acids long. Looked up from germline, CDR1 is SGHAT and CDR2 is FQNNGV. CDR3 bases: TGTGCCAGCAGCTTAGAATGGGGGAACACTGAAGCTTTCTTT. As protein: CASSLEWGNTEAFF.

The chain links TRBV9 to TRBJ2-3, with D unresolved. Germline V gives CDR1 SGDLS, CDR2 YYNGEE. Deletions cut 4 bases from V and 6 bases from J, with 12 bases between. This CDR3 contains 13 residues. CDR3 amino acids: CASSPTLRDTQYF. The CDR3 nucleotides are TGTGCCAGCAGCCCGACCCTTCGGGATACGCAGTATTTT. Filled out from reference TRBV9 and TRBJ2-3, the complete variable domain reads DSGVTQTPKHLITATGQRVTLRCSPRSGDLSVYWYQQSLDQGLQFLIQYYNGEERAKGNILERFSAQQFPDLHSELNLSSLELGDSALYFCASSPTLRDTQYFGPGTRLTVL.

V and J are TRBV19 and TRBJ2-1, with 10 positions matching TRBD2. V trimming: 6 bases; J trimming: 9 bases; junction bases outside the gene matches: 11. From germline, CDR1 is LNHDA and CDR2 SQIVND (reference sequence). The CDR3 length is 15 residues. The CDR3 sequence is CASRQAGGPSGEQFF. The CDR3 region has the DNA TGTGCCAGTAGACAAGCGGGGGGGCCATCAGGTGAGCAGTTCTTC.

The V and J genes are TRBV6-6 and TRBJ2-7; D call uncertain. Germline V gene sequence: CDR1 MNHNY, CDR2 SVGAGI (reference sequence). This CDR3 contains 11 residues. V was shortened by 8 bases and J by 1 base, with 6 bases between the two germline ends. The CDR3 bases are TGTGCCAGCGCAGATTCCTACGAGCAGTACTTC. As protein: CASADSYEQYF.

V gene TRBV9 combines with J gene TRBJ2-3; 9 bases match TRBD2. The J segment lost 2 bases and the V segment lost 0 bases, leaving 4 bases of the junction unmatched. This CDR3 is 16 amino acids long. In germline, CDR1 is SGDLS, CDR2 YYNGEE. The CDR3 loop reads CASSVVTSGNTDTQYF. DNA for the CDR3: TGTGCCAGCAGCGTAGTGACTAGCGGAAACACAGATACGCAGTATTTT.

In regard to this clone: Other nucleotide sequences in the sample specify the same CDR3. The chain carries TRBV7-2 and TRBJ2-7; D perhaps matches TRBD2 (5 bases). In germline, CDR1 is SGHTA, CDR2 FQGNSA. V was pared by 5 bases and J by 0 bases, with 17 bases between. The CDR3 covers 16 residues. CDR3 DNA sequence: TGTGCCAGCAGCAAATACACTAGTGTCAGCTCCTACGAGCAGTACTTC. This codes for CASSKYTSVSSYEQYF.

The genes are TRBV2 and TRBJ1-5; 8 bases are shared with TRBD1. The CDR3 consists of 15 residues. Trimming cost V 6 bases and J 3 bases; bases outside gene matches: 7. CDR1 SNHLY and CDR2 FYNNEI come from the germline V gene. The CDR3 nucleotides read TGTGCCAGCAGCCGCGACAGGGGAAACAATCAGCCCCAGCATTTT. Translation: CASSRDRGNNQPQHF.

This chain connects TRBV29-1 to TRBJ1-1; D gene uncertain. V gave up 3 bases and J gave up 3 bases, with 11 bases separating them. Germline assignment: CDR1 SQVTM and CDR2 ANQGSEA. The CDR3 is 13 amino acids. The chain's CDR3 is CSVEGGSDTEAFF. The CDR3 DNA reads TGCAGCGTTGAGGGAGGGTCGGACACTGAAGCTTTCTTT.

The genes are TRBV6-6 and TRBJ1-3, with no clear D. The CDR3 is 11 amino acids. Germline loops: CDR1 MNHNY, CDR2 SVGAGI (reference sequence). V was pared by 6 bases and J by 5 bases, with 5 bases between. The CDR3 DNA reads TGTGCCAGCAGCCAGAGAAACACCATATATTTT. It encodes CASSQRNTIYF.

V and J are TRBV6-1 and TRBJ2-7, with a possible D match to TRBD1 (6 bases). Germline CDR1 reads MNHNS; CDR2 reads SASEGT. Trimming pared 5 bases from V and 1 base from J, leaving 15 bases between. The CDR3 totals 15 residues. CDR3 residues: CASSRSGQRSYEQYF. In DNA form, the CDR3 reads TGTGCCAGCAGTAGATCCGGACAGAGATCCTACGAGCAGTACTTC.

The CDR3 here is CSASSGTQYF. CDR3 DNA sequence: TGCAGTGCTAGTAGCGGGACCCAGTACTTC. The rearrangement links TRBV20-1 to TRBJ2-5; D is perhaps TRBD2 (6 bases). Germline values: CDR1 DFQATT, CDR2 SNEGSKA (reference sequence). The CDR3 has 10 amino acids. V was clipped by 3 bases and J by 7 bases, with 6 bases between them.

The chain links TRBV7-3 to TRBJ2-2, with 7 bases lining up with TRBD2. The CDR3 is 18 amino acids. CDR1 and CDR2 from the germline V gene are SGHTA and FQGTGA. V was clipped by 5 bases and J by 0 bases; unmatched bases: 12. The DNA of the CDR3 is TGTGCCAGCAGCCCAAACCAAGACGGACTAGCGAACACCGGGGAGCTGTTTTTT. Residues: CASSPNQDGLANTGELFF.

CDR3 residues: CASSERGAGNTIYF. The CDR3 bases are TGTGCCAGCAGTGAACGGGGAGCTGGAAACACCATATATTTT. The chain couples TRBV6-1 to TRBJ1-3; D not certain. Looked up from germline, CDR1 is MNHNS and CDR2 is SASEGT. The CDR3 sequence is 14 residues long. Trimming removed 2 bases at V and 2 bases at J, with 7 bases between.

The DNA of the CDR3 is TGTGCCAGCAGCCCAAGGGGGGGGACCACACAACACTACGAGCAGTACTTC. Its protein product is CASSPRGGTTQHYEQYF. The rearrangement joins TRBV7-2 to TRBJ2-7, with D possibly matching TRBD2 (7 bases). The V gene lost 5 bases and the J gene lost 3 bases, with 23 bases spanning the gap. Germline V gene lookup returns CDR1 SGHTA and CDR2 FQGNSA. The CDR3 sequence is 17 residues long.

V and J are TRBV4-3 and TRBJ2-7; D tentatively fits TRBD1 or TRBD2 (6 bases each). The CDR3 sequence is 16 residues long. The germline CDR1 and CDR2 sequences are LGHNA and YSLEER. Between the trimmed V and J ends, which lost 0 bases and 0 bases, there was a span of 12 bases. The CDR3 coding sequence is TGCGCCAGCAGCCAAGATATAACGGGGGCCTCCTACGAGCAGTACTTC. This translates into CASSQDITGASYEQYF.

This clone was seen a handful of times. The chain couples TRBV4-1 to TRBJ1-5; no clear D. CDR1 and CDR2 (germline): MGHRA, YSYEKL. The CDR3 runs to 13 residues. The germline V and J ends were trimmed by 8 bases and 3 bases, with 11 bases remaining between them. The CDR3 region is CASAPVPNQPQHF. CDR3 sequence (DNA): TGCGCCAGCGCCCCCGTCCCCAATCAGCCCCAGCATTTT.

This clone has only a few counts. The chain joins TRBV5-8 to TRBJ2-4; D is undetermined. The CDR3 length is 12 residues. Trimming took off 6 bases at V and 7 bases at J, with 11 bases between the two ends. Germline CDR1 and CDR2: SGHTS and YDEGEE. This CDR3 is CASTPRANIQYF. The CDR3 DNA reads TGTGCCAGCACCCCTCGGGCTAACATTCAGTACTTC.

The J gene is TRBJ2-1, the V gene TRBV5-1; D may be TRBD2 (6 bases). The length of the CDR3 is 13 residues. Trimming took off 6 bases at V and 8 bases at J, with 15 bases between the two ends. Germline-derived CDR1 and CDR2 are SGHRS and YFSETQ. CDR3 sequence (DNA): TGCGCCAGCACACTGACTAGTGTCGATGAGCAGTTCTTC. This gives the protein CASTLTSVDEQFF. The variable domain in full, with the rest retrieved from reference TRBV5-1 and TRBJ2-1, is KAGVTQTPRYLIKTRGQQVTLSCSPISGHRSVSWYQQTPGQGLQFLFEYFSETQRNKGNFPGRFSGRQFSNSRSEMNVSTLELGDSALYLCASTLTSVDEQFFGPGTRLTVL.

This rearrangement joins TRBV19 to TRBJ2-2, with D tentatively TRBD1 (5 bases). The CDR3 has 16 residues. Germline V gene sequence: CDR1 LNHDA, CDR2 SQIVND (reference sequence). V gave up 5 bases and J gave up 5 bases, with 18 bases separating them. In nucleotides, the CDR3 is TGTGCCAGTAGTGGGGCCAGGGCAGGCGGTACCGGGGAGCTGTTTTTT. It codes for CASSGARAGGTGELFF.

The V call is TRBV18, the J call TRBJ2-3; no clear D gene. The CDR3 runs to 17 residues. Trimming took off 3 bases at V and 2 bases at J, with 18 bases between the two ends. Germline V gene lookup returns CDR1 KGHSH and CDR2 LQKENI. CDR3 bases: TGTGCCAGCTCACCTCTGAGTAATGTGGCAGCCACAGATACGCAGTATTTT. Protein product: CASSPLSNVAATDTQYF. The complete variable domain, with remaining parts taken from reference TRBV18 and TRBJ2-3, reads NAGVMQNPRHLVRRRGQEARLRCSPMKGHSHVYWYRQLPEEGLKFMVYLQKENIIDESGMPKERFSAEFPKEGPSILRIQQVVRGDSAAYFCASSPLSNVAATDTQYFGPGTRLTVL.

This clone was detected only a few times. V is TRBV11-3 and J is TRBJ1-1; D is unclear. This CDR3 has 13 residues. Germline V lookup: CDR1 SGHNT, CDR2 YENEEA. The ends were cut back, 6 bases at V and 4 bases at J, with 12 bases in the middle. Here the CDR3 reads CASSYRTGTEAFF. CDR3 nucleotides: TGTGCCAGCAGTTACCGGACGGGCACTGAAGCTTTCTTT.

A single count supports this clone. The rearrangement uses TRBV11-3 and TRBJ1-1; D ambiguous. Germline values: CDR1 SGHNT, CDR2 YENEEA. V lost 5 bases and J 11 bases, leaving 18 bases between the germline ends. The CDR3 loop spans 13 amino acids. The CDR3 spells CASSTDRETGAFF. CDR3 bases: TGTGCCAGCAGCACAGATCGCGAAACGGGGGCTTTCTTT.

This chain uses TRBV6-1 with TRBJ2-7; 7 bases match TRBD1. V gave up 4 bases and J gave up 0 bases; unmatched junction bases: 9. CDR3 length: 16 residues. CDR1 is MNHNS, CDR2 SASEGT, per germline. The CDR3 reads CASSAHYRGPSYEQYF. CDR3 in DNA: TGTGCCAGCAGTGCCCATTACAGGGGTCCCTCCTACGAGCAGTACTTC.

This clone has just one count. The CDR3 loop reads CALVLADTQYF. The CDR3 bases are TGTGCCCTTGTTCTAGCAGATACGCAGTATTTT. The rearrangement joins TRBV30 to TRBJ2-3; no reliable D call. This CDR3 region has 11 residues. V was trimmed by 8 bases and J by 4 bases, leaving 10 bases between them. From germline, CDR1 is GTSNPN and CDR2 SVGIG (reference sequence).

V gene TRBV7-9 combines with J gene TRBJ1-2; D perhaps matches TRBD1 (5 bases). The CDR3 sequence is 15 residues long. Germline CDR1 reads SEHNR; CDR2 reads FQNEAQ (reference sequence). The V and J ends lost 5 bases and 6 bases respectively, with 19 bases between them. As DNA, the CDR3 is TGTGCCAGCAGCCAGGGCCGGAGGAGTACGGATGGCTACACCTTC. Translating it yields CASSQGRRSTDGYTF.

J is TRBJ1-2 and V is TRBV7-2; D possibly corresponds to TRBD1 (5 bases). Looked up from germline, CDR1 is SGHTA and CDR2 is FQGNSA. Trimming left V 1 base short and J 4 bases short, with 13 bases between. The CDR3 is 15 amino acids. CDR3 sequence reads: CASSLGDDRTYGYTF. CDR3 bases: TGTGCCAGCAGCTTAGGAGACGACAGAACCTATGGCTACACCTTC.